This record looks at one T cell receptor beta chain sequence and its context. Its antigen is currently unknown. Germline lookup yields CDR1 GTSNPN and CDR2 SVGIG (reference sequence). The V end lost 3 bases, the J end lost 5 bases, and 16 bases lay between the germline ends. The CDR3 has 14 amino acids. This sample is drawn from a study of cytomegalovirus exposure and HLA in healthy donors. Whole-study findings and limits: Earlier analysis found most TCR beta V segments productive about 90% or about 30% of the time.

PCR was performed using 60 Vbeta and 13 Jbeta primers. The protocol was immunoSEQ multiplex PCR, while the TCRdb copy is restricted to in-frame clones and leaves out a portion. The sample shows about 67,000 clones, over 75% of them seen only once. V is TRBV30 and J is TRBJ2-5, with D perhaps matching TRBD1 (6 bases). Specimen: PBMCs. This TCR derives from a woman in her 30s in good health and CMV-seronegative. The CDR3 protein is CAWSEGHSGETQYF. CDR3 coding DNA: TGTGCCTGGAGCGAGGGACATTCTGGGGAGACCCAGTACTTC.